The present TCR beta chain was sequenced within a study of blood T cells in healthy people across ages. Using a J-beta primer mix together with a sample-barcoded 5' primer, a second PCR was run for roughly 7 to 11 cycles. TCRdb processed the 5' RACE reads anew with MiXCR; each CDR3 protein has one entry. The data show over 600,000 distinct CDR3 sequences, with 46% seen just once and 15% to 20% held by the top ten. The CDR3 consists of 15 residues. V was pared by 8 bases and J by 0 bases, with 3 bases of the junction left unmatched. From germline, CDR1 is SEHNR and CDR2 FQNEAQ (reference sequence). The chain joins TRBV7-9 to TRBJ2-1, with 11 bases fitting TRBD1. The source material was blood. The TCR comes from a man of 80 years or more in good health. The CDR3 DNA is TGTGCCAGCCCGGGACAGGGGGACTCCTACAATGAGCAGTTCTTC. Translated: CASPGQGDSYNEQFF. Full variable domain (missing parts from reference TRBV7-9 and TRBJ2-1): DTGVSQNPRHKITKRGQNVTFRCDPISEHNRLYWYRQTLGQGPEFLTYFQNEAQLEKSRLLSDRFSAERPKGSFSTLEIQRTEQGDSAMYLCASPGQGDSYNEQFFGPGTRLTVL.